This TCR beta chain derives from a study of blood T cell repertoires in COVID-19. Germline V CDR1 and CDR2: ENHRY, SYGVKD. The CDR3 totals 15 residues. The germline V and J ends were trimmed by 4 bases and 1 base, with 10 bases remaining between them. TCRdb keeps only in-frame clones here, not all; method: immunoSEQ multiplex PCR. The table records about 190,000 clones, less than 80% of them present only once. The sequence derives from a woman aged 50 to 60 with acute or convalescent COVID-19. V gene TRBV10-3 combines with J gene TRBJ2-2; tentatively, D is TRBD2 (5 bases). The sample consisted of peripheral blood. CDR3 amino acids: CAISGASRNTGELFF. CDR3 nucleotides: TGTGCCATCAGTGGCGCTAGCAGGAACACCGGGGAGCTGTTTTTT.